These T cell receptor beta chains were read from a single sample in a study of blood T cells in healthy people across ages. TCRdb itself ran the 5' RACE reads through MiXCR, one entry per CDR3 protein. This sample has over a million distinct CDR3 sequences; roughly 43% occur once, and the top ten carry 4%. The sequencing sample was made of blood. The receptors shown here come from a woman between 18 and 30 years old in good health. Both conserved end residues are part of each CDR3. A D gene is named only where the DNA matches it firmly. Only some rows state a clone size, as once, few, many or a class for expanded clones.

len: 15
j_gene: TRBJ2-4
v_gene: TRBV7-2
d_gene: TRBD1
abundance: .
CDR3aa: CASSTRPGQKNIQYF
CDR3nt: TGTGCCAGCAGCACCCGGCCGGGACAGAAAAACATTCAGTACTTC

len: 14
j_gene: TRBJ1-1
v_gene: TRBV2
d_gene: .
abundance: .
CDR3aa: CASSGRRLNTEAFF
CDR3nt: TGTGCCAGCAGTGGACGGAGATTGAACACTGAAGCTTTCTTT

len: 16
j_gene: TRBJ2-1
v_gene: TRBV13
d_gene: TRBD2
abundance: .
CDR3aa: CASSKEGGRAYNEQFF
CDR3nt: TGTGCCAGCAGTAAAGAGGGCGGGAGGGCCTACAATGAGCAGTTCTTC

len: 14
j_gene: TRBJ1-2
v_gene: TRBV7-2
d_gene: .
abundance: few
CDR3aa: CASSVVGGTYGYTF
CDR3nt: TGTGCCAGCAGCGTAGTAGGCGGTACCTATGGCTACACCTTC

len: 13
j_gene: TRBJ1-5
v_gene: TRBV21-1
d_gene: .
abundance: .
CDR3aa: CASMIGRVQPQHF
CDR3nt: TGTGCCAGCATGATCGGTAGGGTTCAGCCCCAGCATTTT

len: 14
j_gene: TRBJ2-3
v_gene: TRBV20-1
d_gene: TRBD2
abundance: few
CDR3aa: CSARVAGRKVTQYF
CDR3nt: TGCAGTGCTAGAGTAGCGGGCCGGAAGGTAACGCAGTATTTT

len: 16
j_gene: TRBJ2-4
v_gene: TRBV7-9
d_gene: TRBD2
abundance: .
CDR3aa: CASSLGAGVKYNEQYF
CDR3nt: TGTGCCAGCAGCTTAGGAGCGGGAGTTAAGTACAATGAGCAGTACTTC

len: 15
j_gene: TRBJ1-1
v_gene: TRBV6-5
d_gene: .
abundance: .
CDR3aa: CASSYSLYRVTEAFF
CDR3nt: TGTGCCAGCAGTTACTCGTTGTATCGGGTGACTGAAGCTTTCTTT

len: 16
j_gene: TRBJ2-4
v_gene: TRBV25-1
d_gene: TRBD1
abundance: .
CDR3aa: CASSDRDREGKNIQYF
CDR3nt: TGTGCCAGCAGTGACCGGGACAGGGAAGGCAAAAACATTCAGTACTTC

len: 14
j_gene: TRBJ2-3
v_gene: TRBV7-2
d_gene: .
abundance: .
CDR3aa: CASSNSEAGNTQYF
CDR3nt: TGTGCCAGCAGCAACTCCGAGGCTGGAAATACGCAGTATTTT

len: 14
j_gene: TRBJ1-1
v_gene: TRBV6-2/TRBV6-3
d_gene: .
abundance: .
CDR3aa: CASSYTGIYTEAFF
CDR3nt: TGTGCCAGCAGTTATACAGGGATCTACACTGAAGCTTTCTTT

len: 15
j_gene: TRBJ2-1
v_gene: TRBV7-2
d_gene: TRBD2
abundance: few
CDR3aa: CASRPLAGANNEQFF
CDR3nt: TGTGCCAGCAGGCCCCTAGCGGGGGCGAACAATGAGCAGTTCTTC

len: 15
j_gene: TRBJ1-2
v_gene: TRBV2
d_gene: .
abundance: .
CDR3aa: CASSGLSGLNYGYTF
CDR3nt: TGTGCCAGCAGTGGGCTCTCTGGTTTGAACTATGGCTACACCTTC

len: 17
j_gene: TRBJ2-1
v_gene: TRBV20-1
d_gene: .
abundance: .
CDR3aa: CSARTLTGLGRGSEQFF
CDR3nt: TGCAGTGCTAGGACCCTTACAGGGCTGGGAAGAGGGAGCGAGCAGTTCTTC

len: 13
j_gene: TRBJ2-1
v_gene: TRBV5-1
d_gene: .
abundance: .
CDR3aa: CASRHRDLNEQFF
CDR3nt: TGCGCCAGCCGCCACAGGGATTTGAATGAGCAGTTCTTC

len: 12
j_gene: TRBJ1-5
v_gene: TRBV10-3
d_gene: .
abundance: .
CDR3aa: CAIAPSNQPQHF
CDR3nt: TGTGCCATCGCACCTAGCAATCAGCCCCAGCATTTT

len: 14
j_gene: TRBJ2-1
v_gene: TRBV5-5
d_gene: TRBD1
abundance: once
CDR3aa: CASSLTGGSDEQFF
CDR3nt: TGTGCCAGCAGCTTGACAGGGGGAAGTGATGAGCAGTTCTTC

len: 14
j_gene: TRBJ1-4
v_gene: TRBV4-3
d_gene: .
abundance: .
CDR3aa: CASSQIQGYEKLFF
CDR3nt: TGCGCCAGCAGTCAGATACAGGGATACGAAAAACTGTTTTTT